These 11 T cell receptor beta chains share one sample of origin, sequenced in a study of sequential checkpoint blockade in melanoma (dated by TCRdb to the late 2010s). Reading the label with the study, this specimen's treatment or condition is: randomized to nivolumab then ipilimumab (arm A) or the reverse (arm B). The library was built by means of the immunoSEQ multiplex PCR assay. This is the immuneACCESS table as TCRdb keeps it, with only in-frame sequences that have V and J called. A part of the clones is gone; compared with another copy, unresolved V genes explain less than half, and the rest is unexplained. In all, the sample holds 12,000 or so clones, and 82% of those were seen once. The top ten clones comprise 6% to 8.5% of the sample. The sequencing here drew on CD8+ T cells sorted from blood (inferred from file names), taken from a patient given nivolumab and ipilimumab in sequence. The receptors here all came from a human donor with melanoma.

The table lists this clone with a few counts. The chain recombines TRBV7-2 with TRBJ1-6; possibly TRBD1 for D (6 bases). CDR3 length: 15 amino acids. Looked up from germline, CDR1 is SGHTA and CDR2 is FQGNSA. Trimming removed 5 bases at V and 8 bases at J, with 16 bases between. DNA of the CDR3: TGTGCCAGCAGCCCGACGTCAGGGGTGTATTCACCCCTCCACTTT. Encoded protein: CASSPTSGVYSPLHF.

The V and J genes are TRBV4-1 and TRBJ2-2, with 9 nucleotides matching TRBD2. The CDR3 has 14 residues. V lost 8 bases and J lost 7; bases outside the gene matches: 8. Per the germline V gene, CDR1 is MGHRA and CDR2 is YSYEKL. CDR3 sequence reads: CASGGAGGVGELFF. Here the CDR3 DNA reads TGCGCCAGCGGTGGAGCGGGAGGTGTCGGGGAGCTGTTTTTT.

The CDR3 coding sequence is TGCGCCAGCAGCTTGGTAGCCGGGGAGCTGTTTTTT. This codes for CASSLVAGELFF. This sequence joins TRBV5-1 and TRBJ2-2; D gene ambiguous. V gave up 0 bases and J gave up 6 bases, with 3 bases separating them. In germline, CDR1 is SGHRS, CDR2 YFSETQ. The CDR3 consists of 12 residues.

The CDR3 region has the DNA TGCGCCAGCAGCTTGATAGGGGGTGACTACGAGCAGTACTTC. This translates into CASSLIGGDYEQYF. This chain joins TRBV5-1 and TRBJ2-7; weak D call: TRBD1 (6 bases). Between the trimmed V and J ends, which lost 1 base and 3 bases, there was a span of 11 bases. The length of the CDR3 is 14 residues. CDR1 is SGHRS, CDR2 YFSETQ, per germline.

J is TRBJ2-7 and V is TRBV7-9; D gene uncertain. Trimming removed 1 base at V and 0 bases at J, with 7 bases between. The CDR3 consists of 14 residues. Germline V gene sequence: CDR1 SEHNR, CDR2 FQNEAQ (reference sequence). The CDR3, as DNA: TGTGCCAGCAGCTTAGGCCACTACTCCTACGAGCAGTACTTC. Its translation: CASSLGHYSYEQYF.

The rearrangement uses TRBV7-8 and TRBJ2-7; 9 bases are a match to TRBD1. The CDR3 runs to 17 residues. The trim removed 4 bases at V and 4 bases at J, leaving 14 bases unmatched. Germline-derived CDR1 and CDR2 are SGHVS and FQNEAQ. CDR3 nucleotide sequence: TGTGCCAGCAGCTATTTCCCGGACAGGGGCCTTACGTACGAGCAGTACTTC. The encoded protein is CASSYFPDRGLTYEQYF.

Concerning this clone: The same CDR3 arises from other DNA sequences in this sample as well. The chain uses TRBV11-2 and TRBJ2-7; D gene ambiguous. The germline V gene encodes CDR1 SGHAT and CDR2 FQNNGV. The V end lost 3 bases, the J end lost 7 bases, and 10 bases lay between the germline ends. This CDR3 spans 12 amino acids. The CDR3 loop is CASSFGPLEQYF. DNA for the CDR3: TGTGCCAGCAGCTTCGGTCCCCTAGAGCAGTACTTC.

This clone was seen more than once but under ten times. The CDR3: CASSPSSGRSYNEQFF. The CDR3 DNA reads TGTGCCAGCAGTCCATCTAGCGGGAGATCGTACAATGAGCAGTTCTTC. The rearrangement uses TRBV7-9 and TRBJ2-1; 10 bases fit TRBD2. The V gene's germline CDR1 is SEHNR and CDR2 FQNEAQ (reference sequence). CDR3 length: 16 residues. V lost 6 bases, J lost 4 bases, and 9 bases stayed unmatched.

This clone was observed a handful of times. Here the CDR3 DNA reads TGTGCCAGCAGCCACAGGGGCTCCTACGAGCAGTACTTC. Translating it yields CASSHRGSYEQYF. The V gene is TRBV6-6, the J gene TRBJ2-7, with 7 bases identical to TRBD1. CDR1 MNHNY and CDR2 SVGAGI come from the germline V gene (reference sequence). Unmatched junction bases numbered 2, after V lost 6 bases and J lost 0 bases. The CDR3 is 13 amino acids.

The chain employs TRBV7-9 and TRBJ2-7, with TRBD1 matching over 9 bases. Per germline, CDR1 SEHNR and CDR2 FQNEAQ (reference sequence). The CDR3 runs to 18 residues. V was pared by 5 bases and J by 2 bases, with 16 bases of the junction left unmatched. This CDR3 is CASSPTIGTGSKAYEQYF. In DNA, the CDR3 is TGTGCCAGCAGCCCTACTATCGGGACAGGGTCTAAGGCCTACGAGCAGTACTTC.

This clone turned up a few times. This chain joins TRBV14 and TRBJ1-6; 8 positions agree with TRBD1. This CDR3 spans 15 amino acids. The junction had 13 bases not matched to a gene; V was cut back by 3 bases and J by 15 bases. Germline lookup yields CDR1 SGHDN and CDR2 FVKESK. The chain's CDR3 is CASSQTGQGPLYLHF. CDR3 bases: TGTGCCAGCAGCCAGACCGGACAGGGCCCCCTTTACCTCCACTTT.